This TCR beta chain is from a study of cytomegalovirus exposure and HLA in healthy donors. Study findings and constraints: Fewer N-insertions (relative to the 666-donor mean) were reportedly seen in an Asian-associated ancestry cluster in a later analysis. An apparent linkage of common viral pathogens to several of the most significant clusters emerged in a later analysis. The study found most TCR sequences rare, yet found some public TCRs in many donors.

This clone was observed a handful of times. Its antigen is unidentified. PCR involved 60 Vbeta and 13 Jbeta primers. Clones were sequenced by immunoSEQ multiplex PCR, and TCRdb holds only the in-frame ones, with some missing. The data contain about 170,000 clones, about 79% of them seen just once; the ten biggest clones take up around 0.71%. The ends lost 6 bases at V and 10 bases at J; junction bases unmatched: 7. The CDR3 is 15 amino acids. CDR1 and CDR2 (germline): MNHNS, SASEGT. Sequencing used PBMCs. The sequence was obtained from a female donor in good health and CMV-seronegative. This chain uses TRBV6-1 with TRBJ1-6, with 12 bases matching TRBD1. The chain's CDR3 is CASSVGQGAGSPLHF. DNA of the CDR3: TGTGCCAGCAGCGTGGGACAGGGGGCAGGGTCACCCCTCCACTTT.